This T cell receptor beta chain came from a study of shared clonotypes between healthy human individuals. This CDR3 is 14 amino acids long. CDR1 and CDR2 (germline): SGDLS, YYNGEE. V lost 4 bases, J lost 0 bases, and 10 bases lay in between. The assay was carried out at the deep level. Clones were read by immunoSEQ multiplex PCR, and TCRdb kept only the in-frame ones, dropping some. Of some 2,100,000 clones listed, 85% to 95% are singletons. CD45RO negativity and positive selection for CCR7 defined naive CD8 cells, a population that excluded terminally differentiated effector memory CD45RA+ cells. Among the donors, all were Caucasian adults who lived in Nashville, Tennessee.

The rearrangement joins TRBV9 to TRBJ1-1; possibly TRBD1 for D (6 bases). The source is a man between 18 and 35 years old in good health. Some clones in this sample may be carry-over from other donors' samples. The sample taken for sequencing was naive CD8+ T cells from PBMCs. The CDR3 DNA reads as TGTGCCAGCAGCCAGGACAGAATGAACACTGAAGCTTTCTTT. It is translated as CASSQDRMNTEAFF.